These T cell receptor beta chains were read from a single sample in a study of blood T cell repertoires in COVID-19. Libraries were prepared by immunoSEQ multiplex PCR; TCRdb keeps only in-frame clonotypes and omits some of them. The repertoire includes 90,000 to 150,000 clones, over 60% of them detected once, and about 6.8% sits in the top ten. The specimen was peripheral blood. These receptors originate from a man between 65 and 85 years old with acute or convalescent COVID-19. The CDR3 runs from the conserved cysteine through the conserved F or W. A D gene is named only where the DNA matches it firmly. For some rows the clone size is stated as once, few or many, or as a class when expanded; others skip it.

DNA: TGTGCCAGTAGTAGGGTTGGACAGGGCAGCTCCTACGAGCAGTACTTC
CDR3: CASSRVGQGSSYEQYF
V: TRBV19
D: TRBD1
size: -
J: TRBJ2-7

DNA: TGCGCCAGCAGCTTGTTCTCCAGGGGTCCCTACGAGCAGTACTTC
CDR3: CASSLFSRGPYEQYF
V: TRBV5-1
D: -
size: -
J: TRBJ2-7

DNA: TGCAGTGCGTTAACCGGGATAACGCAGTATTTT
CDR3: CSALTGITQYF
V: TRBV20-1
D: -
size: -
J: TRBJ2-3

DNA: TGTGCCAGCAGCTTGGGGCGGCGGAATGAGCAGTTCTTC
CDR3: CASSLGRRNEQFF
V: TRBV5-6
D: -
size: -
J: TRBJ2-1

DNA: TGTGCCAGCTCACCTACAGGGGACAACTATAATTCACCCCTCCACTTT
CDR3: CASSPTGDNYNSPLHF
V: TRBV18
D: TRBD1
size: -
J: TRBJ1-6

DNA: TGTGCCTGGAGTCGGACAGGGGGGCTTAATGAAAAACTGTTTTTT
CDR3: CAWSRTGGLNEKLFF
V: TRBV30
D: TRBD1
size: once
J: TRBJ1-4

DNA: TGTGCCAGCAGCTCGACAGGGCGGAGGGAAGAGACCCAGTACTTC
CDR3: CASSSTGRREETQYF
V: TRBV5-4
D: -
size: -
J: TRBJ2-5

DNA: TGTGCCAGCAGCTCGCAGGGGGTAAGCTCCTACGAGCAGTACTTC
CDR3: CASSSQGVSSYEQYF
V: TRBV7-2
D: TRBD1
size: few
J: TRBJ2-7

DNA: TGCGCCAGCAGCCCGGGGGACAGTCGGGAGACCCAGTACTTC
CDR3: CASSPGDSRETQYF
V: TRBV5-1
D: -
size: -
J: TRBJ2-5

DNA: TGTGCCAGCAGCTTAAAGGCGCAGGGAAGGCGATCACCCCTCCACTTT
CDR3: CASSLKAQGRRSPLHF
V: TRBV7-3
D: -
size: -
J: TRBJ1-6

DNA: TGTGCCAGCAGCTCTGGACAGCGGTTTGAGTATTTT
CDR3: CASSSGQRFEYF
V: TRBV12-3/TRBV12-4
D: -
size: -
J: TRBJ2-3

DNA: TGTGCCAGCTCACCACTGCAGGCGAACTCTGGAAACACCATATATTTT
CDR3: CASSPLQANSGNTIYF
V: TRBV18
D: -
size: -
J: TRBJ1-3

DNA: TGTGCCAGCAGCTTCGGGGAAAATGAAAAACTGTTTTTT
CDR3: CASSFGENEKLFF
V: TRBV5-4
D: -
size: -
J: TRBJ1-4

DNA: TGCAGTGCTAGTCTAATGGGGCAGTCGCGAATCAATGAGCAGTTCTTC
CDR3: CSASLMGQSRINEQFF
V: TRBV20-1
D: -
size: few
J: TRBJ2-1

DNA: TGCTTCACGGGACAGTTTATTTGCAATGAGCAGTTCTTC
CDR3: CFTGQFICNEQFF
V: TRBV11-3
D: TRBD1
size: -
J: TRBJ2-1

DNA: TGTGCCAGCAGCCAAGCCTTAACAGGGAAAGAGACCCAGTACTTC
CDR3: CASSQALTGKETQYF
V: TRBV3-1/TRBV3-2
D: -
size: -
J: TRBJ2-5

DNA: TGTGCCAGCAGCTTAGTCTCCGGGGGGGATGCTTTCTTT
CDR3: CASSLVSGGDAFF
V: TRBV11-3
D: -
size: -
J: TRBJ1-1

DNA: TGTGCCAGCAGCTTAGGGGCTGGGAGGGGCGTGGCGGCTTATGGCTACACCTTC
CDR3: CASSLGAGRGVAAYGYTF
V: TRBV7-8
D: -
size: -
J: TRBJ1-2

DNA: TGTGCCAGCAGTCGGGACAGGGGCGGGCAGCCCCAGCATTTT
CDR3: CASSRDRGGQPQHF
V: TRBV28
D: TRBD1
size: -
J: TRBJ1-5

DNA: TGTGCCAGTAGTGCAGCCCTGGGCGCCCATGAGCAGTTCTTC
CDR3: CASSAALGAHEQFF
V: TRBV19
D: -
size: -
J: TRBJ2-1

DNA: TGCGCCAGCAGCCAAGAAGGGGATCGCGGTGAGCAGTTCTTC
CDR3: CASSQEGDRGEQFF
V: TRBV4-1
D: -
size: -
J: TRBJ2-1

DNA: TGTGCCAGTAGTATATTTCGCGGAGACTACGAGCAGTACTTC
CDR3: CASSIFRGDYEQYF
V: TRBV19
D: -
size: few
J: TRBJ2-7

DNA: TGTGCCAGCAGGGGGAGGACTAGCGGGGGGACCCAGTACTTC
CDR3: CASRGRTSGGTQYF
V: TRBV2
D: TRBD2
size: few
J: TRBJ2-5

DNA: TGTGCCAGCAGCCTTAGCGGGACCCGCACAGATACGCAGTATTTT
CDR3: CASSLSGTRTDTQYF
V: TRBV7-2
D: TRBD2
size: -
J: TRBJ2-3

DNA: TGCAGCGTACGAGCGGGAGCAGAGGATACGCAGTATTTT
CDR3: CSVRAGAEDTQYF
V: TRBV29-1
D: TRBD2
size: -
J: TRBJ2-3

DNA: TGTGCCAGCTGGGACAGGGGCCCCAATCAGCCCCAGCATTTT
CDR3: CASWDRGPNQPQHF
V: TRBV2
D: TRBD1
size: -
J: TRBJ1-5

DNA: TGTGCCAGCAGCTTACAAAAGAACACTGAAGCTTTCTTT
CDR3: CASSLQKNTEAFF
V: TRBV7-3
D: -
size: -
J: TRBJ1-1

DNA: TGCGCCAGCAGCTTGTACAGTCAGACCGACATGAACACTGAAGCTTTCTTT
CDR3: CASSLYSQTDMNTEAFF
V: TRBV5-1
D: -
size: once
J: TRBJ1-1

DNA: TGTGCCATCAGCTCCCGGGACAGGGGTGTTGCTAATGAAAAACTGTTTTTT
CDR3: CAISSRDRGVANEKLFF
V: TRBV10-3
D: TRBD1
size: -
J: TRBJ1-4

DNA: TGTGCCAGCAGCCAAGATTGGGAGGGGACTGGAAACACCATATATTTT
CDR3: CASSQDWEGTGNTIYF
V: TRBV3-1/TRBV3-2
D: -
size: -
J: TRBJ1-3

DNA: TGTGCCAGCAGTTACGATATCATCGGTCAGCCCCAGCATTTT
CDR3: CASSYDIIGQPQHF
V: TRBV6-5
D: -
size: few
J: TRBJ1-5

DNA: TGTGCCAGTAGTCTCCGGGACAGGGGAGCTAACTATGGCTACACCTTC
CDR3: CASSLRDRGANYGYTF
V: TRBV19
D: TRBD1
size: -
J: TRBJ1-2

DNA: TGTGCCAGCAGCTGGAAAGCAGGGGGCTATGGCTACACCTTC
CDR3: CASSWKAGGYGYTF
V: TRBV6-5
D: TRBD1
size: -
J: TRBJ1-2

DNA: TGCGCCAGCAGCTCGGGACAGGGCTACGAGCAGTACTTC
CDR3: CASSSGQGYEQYF
V: TRBV5-1
D: TRBD1
size: -
J: TRBJ2-7

DNA: TGTGCCAGCAGCGCTTCAGCGGGCTCCTACAATGAGCAGTTCTTC
CDR3: CASSASAGSYNEQFF
V: TRBV5-4
D: -
size: -
J: TRBJ2-1

DNA: TGCAGCGTTTTAGCAGGGGGCTACGAGCAGTACTTC
CDR3: CSVLAGGYEQYF
V: TRBV29-1
D: TRBD1
size: -
J: TRBJ2-7

DNA: TGCGCCAGCAGCCCTAGGACAGGTCAGACCGGGGAGCTGTTTTTT
CDR3: CASSPRTGQTGELFF
V: TRBV4-1
D: TRBD1
size: many
J: TRBJ2-2

DNA: TGTGCCAGCGGGGGCTCTAGGGAAGAGACCCAGTACTTC
CDR3: CASGGSREETQYF
V: TRBV7-2
D: -
size: -
J: TRBJ2-5

DNA: TGTGCCAGCAGGCCCCAGGGTTCGGTTCGCGAGCAGTACTTC
CDR3: CASRPQGSVREQYF
V: TRBV28
D: -
size: -
J: TRBJ2-7

DNA: TGTGCCAGCAGTAACAGCGGGGGGCTGGAGACCCAGTACTTC
CDR3: CASSNSGGLETQYF
V: TRBV2
D: TRBD2
size: -
J: TRBJ2-5

DNA: TGTGCCAGCAGCGGACTAGCGGGAGACACGTCCTACGAGCAGTACTTC
CDR3: CASSGLAGDTSYEQYF
V: TRBV21-1
D: -
size: -
J: TRBJ2-7

DNA: TGTGCCAGCACCGTCGGAGAGAGCTCCTACAATGAGCAGTTCTTC
CDR3: CASTVGESSYNEQFF
V: TRBV2
D: -
size: -
J: TRBJ2-1

DNA: TGTGCCAGCTCACAACCGACAGGGGTATCTGGAAACACCATATATTTT
CDR3: CASSQPTGVSGNTIYF
V: TRBV18
D: TRBD1
size: -
J: TRBJ1-3

DNA: TGTGCCAGCAGTTACGACTTAACAGGTCTCTCGTCACCCCTCCACTTT
CDR3: CASSYDLTGLSSPLHF
V: TRBV6-2/TRBV6-3
D: -
size: -
J: TRBJ1-6

DNA: TGTGCCAGCAGGGGAGGCGGGGGACAGGTGTTCTTC
CDR3: CASRGGGGQVFF
V: TRBV7-9
D: -
size: -
J: TRBJ2-1

DNA: TGTGCCAGCAGGTGGACAGGGTGGCCACTCCGTAACACCGGGGAGCTGTTTTTT
CDR3: CASRWTGWPLRNTGELFF
V: TRBV3-1/TRBV3-2
D: TRBD1
size: -
J: TRBJ2-2

DNA: TGTGCCACCAGCAGAGATCCTGCAGGGGCCCCCTTTGGTGAAGCTTTCTTT
CDR3: CATSRDPAGAPFGEAFF
V: TRBV15
D: -
size: -
J: TRBJ1-1

DNA: TGTGCCAGCAGCGGACAGGGAGACACTGAAGCTTTCTTT
CDR3: CASSGQGDTEAFF
V: TRBV7-9
D: TRBD1
size: -
J: TRBJ1-1

DNA: TGCGCCAGCAGCTGGGACAGAGGGAACATTCAGTACTTC
CDR3: CASSWDRGNIQYF
V: TRBV5-1
D: TRBD1
size: -
J: TRBJ2-4

DNA: TGTGCCAGCAGCTCCCGTGGGACTATTCTCGCGAACACCGGGGAGCTGTTTTTT
CDR3: CASSSRGTILANTGELFF
V: TRBV5-4
D: TRBD2
size: many
J: TRBJ2-2